Sequencing of this TCR beta chain was carried out in a study of T cell responses to AZD1222 COVID-19 vaccine. Regarding the study as a whole: Mostly white British, mostly female donors; authors suggested clonal diversity may be underestimated.

This clone has just one count. Its antigen is unknown. Only in-frame clones appear in the TCRdb table, and some are missing; sequencing was by immunoSEQ multiplex PCR. The sample holds approximately 26,000 clones, about 90% seen once. Per germline, CDR1 LGHDT and CDR2 YNNKEL (reference sequence). CDR3 length: 15 amino acids. Trimming shortened V by 3 bases and J by 5 bases, and 16 bases separated the two germline ends. The specimen was peripheral blood, collected 28 days after the second AZD1222 dose. This receptor was obtained from an adult who received the AZD1222 COVID-19 vaccine. The V call is TRBV3-1 (or the pseudogene TRBV3-2), the J call TRBJ1-1, with a weak D call TRBD1 (6 bases). The CDR3 region is CASSQEQGAGTEAFF. The CDR3 nucleotides are TGTGCCAGCAGCCAGGAACAGGGAGCGGGGACTGAAGCTTTCTTT.